One sample yielded the 32 T cell receptor beta chains listed below, sequenced in a study of response to subunit inactivated influenza vaccine. One entry per CDR3 protein, called by TCRdb with MiXCR from the RT-PCR reads. The sample consists of almost 250,000 distinct CDR3 sequences, 12% of them appearing once. This sample comprised non-naive T cells sorted from PBMCs, obtained 14 to 15 days before vaccination. The receptors shown here come from a man aged 45-65 years who received an inactivated influenza vaccine.

There are many counts of this clonotype. The chain links TRBV7-8 to TRBJ2-1, with 13 nucleotides matching TRBD2. Germline V gene data show CDR1 as SGHVS and CDR2 as FQNEAQ. The length of the CDR3 is 19 residues. V trimming: 5 bases; J trimming: 0 bases; junction bases outside the gene matches: 10. The CDR3 nucleotides are TGTGCCAGCAGCCCCCGACTAGCGGGGGGACGAAGCTCCTACAATGAGCAGTTCTTC. Translating it yields CASSPRLAGGRSSYNEQFF.

This clonotype occurred many times. V and J are TRBV12-3 or TRBV12-4 and TRBJ1-1; 8 nucleotides align to TRBD1. The length of the CDR3 is 14 residues. Trimming removed 7 bases from V and 1 base from J; junction bases left unmatched: 5. The CDR3 sequence is CASTRTGTNTEAFF. The CDR3, as DNA: TGTGCCAGCACCCGGACAGGGACGAACACTGAAGCTTTCTTT.

In its sample, this clonotype was seen a few times. This chain connects TRBV7-2 to TRBJ1-2, with TRBD1 as a possible D gene (5 bases). CDR1 SGHTA and CDR2 FQGNSA come from the germline V gene. V was pared by 1 base and J by 7 bases, with 16 bases between. The CDR3 is made up of 15 amino acids. The CDR3 here is CASSLEGLGLGGYTF. CDR3 coding DNA: TGTGCCAGCAGCTTAGAAGGTCTGGGGCTCGGTGGCTACACCTTC.

This clonotype has more than one count but fewer than ten. The gene calls are TRBV18 and TRBJ2-5, with D perhaps given as TRBD1 or TRBD2 (5 bases each). Trimming took off 3 bases at V and 2 bases at J, with 16 bases between the two ends. This CDR3 has 16 amino acids. Germline-derived CDR1 and CDR2 are KGHSH and LQKENI. Written as DNA, the CDR3 is TGTGCCAGCTCACCGGCCAGGATGAGGGGACAAGAGACCCAGTACTTC. Translating gives CASSPARMRGQETQYF.

This clonotype was observed a few times. The chain has TRBV28 and TRBJ2-3, with D perhaps TRBD2 (6 bases). This CDR3 is 15 amino acids long. V lost 2 bases, J lost 1 base, and 10 bases lay in between. Looked up from germline, CDR1 is MDHEN and CDR2 is SYDVKM. In nucleotides, the CDR3 is TGTGCCAGCAGTTTAAATCCTAGCGGCACAGATACGCAGTATTTT. It codes for CASSLNPSGTDTQYF.

This clonotype was seen a few times. This rearrangement joins TRBV7-2 to TRBJ2-1; 10 bases are a match to TRBD1. The germline CDR1 and CDR2 sequences are SGHTA and FQGNSA. V lost 1 base, J lost 8 bases, and 11 bases stayed unmatched. The CDR3 extends over 17 amino acids. This CDR3 reads CASSLGWYGTGEDEQFF. For the CDR3, the DNA is TGTGCCAGCAGCTTAGGCTGGTATGGGACAGGGGAGGATGAGCAGTTCTTC.

This clonotype was detected a few times. The chain uses TRBV7-9 and TRBJ2-2; 9 positions match TRBD1. V gave up 1 base and J gave up 3 bases; unmatched junction bases: 6. Germline CDR1 and CDR2: SEHNR and FQNEAQ (reference sequence). The CDR3 sequence is 17 residues long. The CDR3 loop is CASSLVPWTGDTGELFF. In DNA, the CDR3 is TGTGCCAGCAGCTTAGTTCCGTGGACAGGGGACACCGGGGAGCTGTTTTTT.

The rearrangement uses TRBV5-8 and TRBJ1-1; D is unresolved. This CDR3 contains 16 residues. Germline V lookup: CDR1 SGHTS, CDR2 YDEGEE. Trimming took off 4 bases at V and 9 bases at J, with 25 bases between the two ends. This chain's CDR3 is CASSPYRITERRKAFF. The CDR3 DNA follows: TGTGCCAGCAGCCCTTACCGAATTACAGAAAGAAGAAAAGCTTTCTTT.

This clonotype was picked up many times. The J gene is TRBJ2-2, the V gene TRBV7-6; TRBD2 aligns across 7 bases. This CDR3 spans 20 amino acids. With V trimmed by 5 bases and J by 1 base, 19 bases remained unmatched. The V gene's germline CDR1 is SGHVS and CDR2 FNYEAQ. CDR3 sequence (DNA): TGTGCCAGCAGCCTTAAAGGCGGGAGCGGGCACAAACAGAACACCGGGGAGCTGTTTTTT. Protein: CASSLKGGSGHKQNTGELFF.

This clonotype was recorded at least ten times. The V call is TRBV7-2, the J call TRBJ2-4; tentative D call: TRBD2 (7 bases). The CDR3 sequence is 13 residues long. The ends were cut back, 3 bases at V and 8 bases at J, with 11 bases in the middle. From germline, CDR1 is SGHTA and CDR2 FQGNSA. This CDR3 is CASSFLGGDIQYF. CDR3 sequence (DNA): TGTGCCAGCAGCTTCCTAGGGGGGGACATTCAGTACTTC.

V gene TRBV7-8 combines with J gene TRBJ2-5; 14 bases line up with TRBD2. Germline CDR1 is SGHVS and CDR2 is FQNEAQ. Losses at the gene ends were 4 bases for V and 3 bases for J; bases not matched to a gene: 13. CDR3 length equals 19 residues. This chain's CDR3 is CASSSLVRRLAGGKETQYF. The CDR3 DNA reads TGTGCCAGCAGCTCCCTAGTAAGGCGACTAGCGGGAGGGAAAGAGACCCAGTACTTC.

The chain couples TRBV5-1 to TRBJ2-5; 12 bases are shared with TRBD2. This CDR3 has 16 amino acids. With V trimmed by 7 bases and J by 0 bases, 7 bases remained unmatched. Germline V lookup: CDR1 SGHRS, CDR2 YFSETQ. Here the CDR3 reads CASGQGTSGYQETQYF. The CDR3 nucleotides are TGCGCCAGCGGTCAGGGGACTAGCGGGTACCAAGAGACCCAGTACTTC.

This sequence joins TRBV5-1 and TRBJ2-2; D call uncertain. The CDR3 totals 14 residues. Trimming left V 0 bases short and J 7 bases short, with 10 bases between. The V gene's germline CDR1 is SGHRS and CDR2 YFSETQ. CDR3 sequence reads: CASSLGPENGELFF. The CDR3 coding sequence is TGCGCCAGCAGCTTGGGGCCGGAGAACGGGGAGCTGTTTTTT.

Regarding this clonotype: A much larger clone lies one base from this, so it may be a read error. CDR3 DNA: TGCGCCACCAGCTTGGAGTCTAGCGCAGTCTACGAGCAGTACTTC. Its translation is CATSLESSAVYEQYF. The chain is built from TRBV5-1 and TRBJ2-7; TRBD2 might be the D (6 bases). This CDR3 region has 15 residues. Per the germline V gene, CDR1 is SGHRS and CDR2 is YFSETQ.

This clonotype was observed a handful of times. This sequence joins TRBV4-1 and TRBJ1-6; TRBD1 might be the D (6 bases). Between the trimmed V and J ends, which lost 5 bases and 14 bases, there was a span of 25 bases. CDR1 is MGHRA, CDR2 YSYEKL, per germline. CDR3 length equals 16 residues. CDR3 sequence reads: CASSLQTGTPFEALHF. CDR3 nucleotide sequence: TGCGCCAGCAGCTTACAAACCGGGACACCCTTTGAGGCCCTCCACTTT.

The V call is TRBV5-1, the J call TRBJ1-1, with D tentatively TRBD1 (5 bases). Germline CDR1 is SGHRS and CDR2 is YFSETQ. Deletions cut 0 bases from V and 10 bases from J, with 7 bases between. The CDR3 extends over 11 amino acids. The CDR3 loop is CASSLEGVAFF. CDR3 in DNA: TGCGCCAGCAGCTTGGAAGGGGTAGCTTTCTTT.

This clonotype was seen repeatedly, ten times or more. This chain links TRBV2 with TRBJ1-6; D possibly corresponds to TRBD1 (5 bases). Germline V CDR1 and CDR2: SNHLY, FYNNEI. V was trimmed by 6 bases and J by 13 bases, leaving 13 bases between them. This CDR3 has 12 residues. The CDR3 DNA sequence: TGTGCCAGCAGGCCGGGGCCAGGCCCCCTCCACTTT. Its protein is CASRPGPGPLHF.

This clonotype was picked up a small number of times. The gene calls are TRBV7-9 and TRBJ2-7; tentatively, D is TRBD1 (6 bases). Germline V CDR1 and CDR2: SEHNR, FQNEAQ (reference sequence). The V and J ends lost 5 bases and 5 bases respectively, with 13 bases between them. The CDR3 is 13 amino acids. DNA for the CDR3: TGTGCCAGCAGCCTCAGCCAGGGGAACGAGCAGTACTTC. Translating gives CASSLSQGNEQYF.

CDR3 sequence (DNA): TGCGCCAGCAGCTTGTCGCACCGATCGGATGAAAAACTGTTTTTT. This translates into CASSLSHRSDEKLFF. The chain couples TRBV5-1 to TRBJ1-4; no reliable D call. The V end was cut by 1 base, the J end by 6 bases, with 13 bases between. The CDR3 runs to 15 residues. Germline V CDR1 and CDR2: SGHRS, YFSETQ.

This clonotype came up many times. In nucleotides, the CDR3 is TGTGCCAGCAGCGCCGGACAGGGGAACTACGAGCAGTACTTC. Translation gives CASSAGQGNYEQYF. The rearrangement uses TRBV9 and TRBJ2-7, with TRBD1 matching over 9 bases. CDR3 length: 14 residues. CDR1 and CDR2 from the germline V gene are SGDLS and YYNGEE. The ends lost 3 bases at V and 3 bases at J; junction bases unmatched: 4. Full variable domain (missing parts from reference TRBV9 and TRBJ2-7): DSGVTQTPKHLITATGQRVTLRCSPRSGDLSVYWYQQSLDQGLQFLIQYYNGEERAKGNILERFSAQQFPDLHSELNLSSLELGDSALYFCASSAGQGNYEQYFGPGTRLTVT.

This clonotype turned up a few times. V gene TRBV6-1 combines with J gene TRBJ1-4; weak D call: TRBD1 (5 bases). Germline-derived CDR1 and CDR2 are MNHNS and SASEGT. The CDR3 contains 15 residues. The ends were cut back, 0 bases at V and 7 bases at J, with 12 bases in the middle. This CDR3 reads CASSEAWGLVEKLFF. The CDR3 DNA is TGTGCCAGCAGTGAAGCTTGGGGGTTGGTTGAAAAACTGTTTTTT.

This clonotype occurred a few times. V usage is TRBV12-3 or TRBV12-4 and J usage is TRBJ2-2; D gene uncertain. V was clipped by 3 bases and J by 5 bases, with 13 bases between them. The CDR3 is made up of 15 amino acids. The CDR3, as DNA: TGTGCCAGCAGTTTTGGCACCCCGCCGACCGGGGAGCTGTTTTTT. This encodes CASSFGTPPTGELFF.

V and J are TRBV20-1 and TRBJ2-5; 10 nucleotides match TRBD2. Trimming took 4 bases from V and 10 from J; bases not matched to a gene: 12. Germline-derived CDR1 and CDR2 are DFQATT and SNEGSKA (reference sequence). This CDR3 contains 14 residues. CDR3 bases: TGCAGTGCTATGACTAGCGGGTCACTCGGGGACCAGTACTTC. Its protein is CSAMTSGSLGDQYF.

The V and J genes are TRBV10-3 and TRBJ2-1; D is possibly TRBD2 (7 bases). Germline V gene sequence: CDR1 ENHRY, CDR2 SYGVKD. The V end was cut by 7 bases, the J end by 2 bases, with 15 bases between. The CDR3 consists of 15 residues. The CDR3 sequence is CAITEGGGTYNEQFF. CDR3 sequence (DNA): TGTGCCATCACCGAAGGGGGAGGGACCTACAATGAGCAGTTCTTC.

This clonotype was found a few times. The gene calls are TRBV7-3 and TRBJ2-1, with 10 nucleotides matching TRBD2. Germline CDR1 and CDR2: SGHTA and FQGTGA. CDR3 length: 15 amino acids. V shed 1 base and J 9 bases; nucleotides not matched to a gene: 6. Written as DNA, the CDR3 is TGTGCCAGCAGCTTAAAGCTAGCGGGAGTGAGTGAGCAGTTCTTC. Its protein is CASSLKLAGVSEQFF.

This clonotype was counted ten times or more. The rearrangement joins TRBV14 to TRBJ2-1; D unresolved. V lost 1 base to trimming and J lost 4 bases, with 11 bases between them. CDR1 SGHDN and CDR2 FVKESK come from the germline V gene. The CDR3 contains 15 residues. CDR3 protein: CASSQAGQFYNEQFF. As DNA, the CDR3 is TGTGCCAGCAGCCAAGCTGGGCAGTTTTACAATGAGCAGTTCTTC.

J is TRBJ2-5 and V is TRBV29-1; D is undetermined. V gave up 4 bases and J gave up 5 bases, with 11 bases separating them. CDR1 and CDR2 (germline): SQVTM, ANQGSEA. The CDR3 runs to 12 residues. The CDR3 sequence is CSVVTSPETQYF. For the CDR3, the DNA is TGCAGCGTTGTAACATCCCCGGAGACCCAGTACTTC.

The sample holds a few counts of this clonotype. A much larger clone lies a single base off, so this may be a read error. The V and J genes are TRBV6-5 and TRBJ2-6; the D is unclear. Trimming pared 7 bases from V and 2 bases from J, leaving 6 bases between. CDR3 length: 13 amino acids. Germline V gives CDR1 MNHEY, CDR2 SVGAGI. In nucleotides, the CDR3 is TGTGCCAGCAATTTAGCTGGGGCCAACGTCCTGACTTTC. This gives the protein CASNLAGANVLTF.

The sample holds many counts of this clonotype. The rearrangement uses TRBV20-1 and TRBJ1-4, with TRBD1 identical over 7 bases. The CDR3 runs to 13 residues. The germline gives CDR1 DFQATT, CDR2 SNEGSKA (reference sequence). V lost 6 bases and J lost 7; bases outside the gene matches: 8. The CDR3 DNA reads as TGCAGTGCGCAGACAGGGAAGGGTGAAAAACTGTTTTTT. This gives the protein CSAQTGKGEKLFF.

There are many counts of this clonotype. The chain has TRBV2 and TRBJ1-1; unclear D gene. V lost 5 bases, J lost 1 base, and 8 bases lay in between. Looked up from germline, CDR1 is SNHLY and CDR2 is FYNNEI. This CDR3 contains 13 residues. The CDR3 spells CASSTRQNTEAFF. The CDR3 DNA is TGTGCCAGCAGTACCAGACAGAACACTGAAGCTTTCTTT.

This clonotype appeared a few times. The V gene is TRBV25-1, the J gene TRBJ1-2; D is unresolved. The CDR3 has 14 amino acids. Trimming shortened V by 6 bases and J by 6 bases, and 17 bases separated the two germline ends. Germline loops: CDR1 MGHDK, CDR2 SYGVNS. The CDR3 nucleotides are TGTGCCAGCAGCGGGAGGTTCAGCGGTGATGGCTACACCTTC. Protein: CASSGRFSGDGYTF.

Only a few counts were recorded for this clonotype. The chain links TRBV5-1 to TRBJ1-1; D possibly corresponds to TRBD1 (6 bases). V lost 2 bases and J lost 3, with 11 bases in between. The germline V gene has CDR1 SGHRS and CDR2 YFSETQ. CDR3 size: 14 residues. DNA of the CDR3: TGCGCCAGCAGCTTACAGGGCTCGGACACTGAAGCTTTCTTT. It codes for CASSLQGSDTEAFF.